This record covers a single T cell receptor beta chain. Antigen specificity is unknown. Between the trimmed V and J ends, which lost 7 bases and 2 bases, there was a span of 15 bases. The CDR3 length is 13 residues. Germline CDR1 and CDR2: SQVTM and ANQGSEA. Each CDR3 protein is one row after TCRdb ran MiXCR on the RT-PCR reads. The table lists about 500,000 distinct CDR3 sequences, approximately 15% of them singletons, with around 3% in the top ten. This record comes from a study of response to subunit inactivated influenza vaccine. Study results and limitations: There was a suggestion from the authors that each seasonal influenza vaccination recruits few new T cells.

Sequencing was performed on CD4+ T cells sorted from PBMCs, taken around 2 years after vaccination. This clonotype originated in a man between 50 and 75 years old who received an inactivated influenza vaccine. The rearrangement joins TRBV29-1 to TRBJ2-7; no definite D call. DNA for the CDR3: TGCAGCGCGCTCCAGACCGATCCCTACGAGCAGTACTTC. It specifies CSALQTDPYEQYF.